One T cell receptor beta chain is described in this entry. Its antigen is undetermined. The sample originates from a study of CXCR3-negative and CXCR3-positive naive CD8 T cells. The study, taken as a whole, reports: Because surface CD5 did not distinguish the naive subsets, TCR strength was inferred from TRB CDR3 properties. Memory cells diverged, while naive CXCR3-positive and CXCR3-negative cells had similar TRBV-TRBJ usage.

UMI-tagged TRB cDNA libraries were built via 5' RACE. TCRdb re-called the 5' RACE reads and catalogs CDR3 proteins one per entry, DNA excluded. The specimen's table records approximately 10,000 distinct CDR3 sequences. Per CD8+ T cell subset, triplicate sorts of 300,000 cells each were done. Germline CDR1 is MDHEN and CDR2 is SYDVKM. CDR3 length: 15 residues. The clonotype originates from a human donor in good health. Some clones in this sample may be carry-over from other donors' samples. This rearrangement joins TRBV28 to TRBJ1-1; TCRdb reports TRBD1, a call that lacks DNA to check it against. The sequencing input was naive CXCR3- CD8+ T cells from blood. Described subset: CD45RO-CCR7+CD27+CD95- naive CD8+ T cells lacking CXCR3 (TNR3-). The CDR3: CARSFGTDMNTEAFF.